These 24 T cell receptor beta chains share one sample of origin, sequenced in a study of blood T cell repertoires in COVID-19. The repertoire was sequenced with immunoSEQ multiplex PCR; TCRdb's copy has only in-frame clones and lacks some. The sample records over 250,000 clones, more than 70% being singletons. Sequencing input: peripheral blood. These receptors all come from a middle-aged woman who had recovered from COVID-19.

The CDR3 loop reads CASSIRPPAGGGEAFF. Written as DNA, the CDR3 is TGTGCCAGTAGTATAAGGCCCCCCGCGGGGGGAGGTGAAGCTTTCTTT. This chain connects TRBV19 to TRBJ1-1, with D tentatively TRBD1 (5 bases). Trimming removed 2 bases at V and 7 bases at J, with 20 bases between. This CDR3 has 16 residues. Germline values: CDR1 LNHDA, CDR2 SQIVND (reference sequence).

This clone has just one count. The V call is TRBV10-3, the J call TRBJ1-2; D perhaps matches TRBD1 (5 bases). CDR1 and CDR2 from the germline V gene are ENHRY and SYGVKD. Trimming pared 2 bases from V and 0 bases from J, leaving 10 bases between. The CDR3 runs 15 residues. The CDR3 nucleotides read TGTGCCATCAGTGAGGGGGCGGTTGCTAACTATGGCTACACCTTC. This translates into CAISEGAVANYGYTF.

The chain links TRBV15 to TRBJ1-2; D is possibly TRBD1 (5 bases). V lost 6 bases and J 3 bases, leaving 14 bases between the germline ends. CDR1 is LNHNV and CDR2 is YYDKDF in the germline V gene (reference sequence). The CDR3 length is 14 residues. The CDR3 sequence: CATRPGSRDYGYTF. The CDR3 coding sequence is TGTGCCACCAGGCCGGGCTCCAGGGACTATGGCTACACCTTC.

The genes are TRBV18 and TRBJ2-3; TRBD2 matches 9 bases. This CDR3 comprises 17 residues. The germline CDR1 and CDR2 sequences are KGHSH and LQKENI. After removal of 1 base from V and 5 bases from J, the junction contained 10 bases not matched to a gene. As DNA, the CDR3 is TGTGCCAGCTCACCACGGTGGGCGGGAGGGCCGGGAGATACGCAGTATTTT. It translates to CASSPRWAGGPGDTQYF.

V and J are TRBV5-5 and TRBJ2-2; D may be TRBD2 (5 bases). The CDR3 contains 16 residues. CDR1 SGHKS and CDR2 YYEKEE come from the germline V gene (reference sequence). V lost 0 bases and J lost 4, with 13 bases in between. The CDR3 DNA reads as TGTGCCAGCAGCTTGGGGGTGGGGAGTGGCACCGGGGAGCTGTTTTTT. Encoded protein: CASSLGVGSGTGELFF.

The chain employs TRBV19 and TRBJ2-1; 9 bases map to TRBD2. The V segment lost 5 bases and the J segment 5 bases; nucleotides outside the gene matches: 10. The CDR3 runs 16 residues. The germline CDR1 and CDR2 sequences are LNHDA and SQIVND (reference sequence). The CDR3: CASSPLAGVDDNEQFF. CDR3 DNA sequence: TGTGCCAGTAGTCCACTAGCGGGCGTAGATGACAATGAGCAGTTCTTC.

V and J are TRBV29-1 and TRBJ2-1, with TRBD2 matching over 8 bases. V lost 4 bases to trimming and J lost 4 bases; unmatched junction nucleotides: 9. CDR3 length equals 15 residues. CDR1 is SQVTM, CDR2 ANQGSEA, per germline. CDR3 region: CSVVREGDRYNEQFF. CDR3 DNA sequence: TGCAGCGTTGTTCGGGAGGGAGATCGGTACAATGAGCAGTTCTTC.

The chain links TRBV7-8 to TRBJ2-5; D gene unclear. Trimming pared 5 bases from V and 6 bases from J, leaving 16 bases between. In germline, CDR1 is SGHVS, CDR2 FQNEAQ. The CDR3 is 14 amino acids. CDR3 residues: CASSIMGLVQTQYF. CDR3 DNA sequence: TGTGCCAGCAGCATCATGGGCCTCGTACAGACCCAGTACTTC.

This chain links TRBV5-6 with TRBJ2-5; a possible D gene is TRBD1 (6 bases). Trimming removed 0 bases from V and 5 bases from J, with 8 bases in between. CDR1 is SGHDT, CDR2 YYEEEE, per germline. The CDR3 is 13 amino acids. The CDR3 region is CASSLDRAETQYF. CDR3 bases: TGTGCCAGCAGCTTGGACAGGGCGGAGACCCAGTACTTC.

This clone was recorded once. The J gene is TRBJ2-1, the V gene TRBV7-8; unclear D gene. The V gene lost 5 bases and the J gene lost 0 bases, with 20 bases spanning the gap. Germline loops: CDR1 SGHVS, CDR2 FQNEAQ. CDR3 length equals 18 residues. The CDR3, as DNA: TGTGCCAGCAGCCCCGCTGGTCGCGGCTCTCACTCCTACAATGAGCAGTTCTTC. Translated: CASSPAGRGSHSYNEQFF.

A single count supports this clone. The V call is TRBV7-2, the J call TRBJ1-2; 12 nucleotides line up with TRBD1. Trimming removed 6 bases from V and 4 bases from J; junction bases left unmatched: 6. The CDR3 sequence is 15 residues long. Germline values: CDR1 SGHTA, CDR2 FQGNSA. CDR3: CASRGQGARVYGYTF. DNA of the CDR3: TGTGCCAGCAGGGGACAGGGGGCGCGGGTCTATGGCTACACCTTC.

The chain combines TRBV27 with TRBJ2-5, with D possibly TRBD2 on 5 matching bases. The CDR3 runs to 11 residues. Trimming took off 6 bases at V and 7 bases at J, with 9 bases between the two ends. Per the germline V gene, CDR1 is MNHEY and CDR2 is SMNVEV (reference sequence). The CDR3 here is CASSAAGTQYF. The CDR3 nucleotides read TGTGCCAGCAGCGCGGCGGGGACCCAGTACTTC.

This clone came up once. This chain uses TRBV5-1 with TRBJ2-1; 10 bases line up with TRBD2. With V trimmed by 3 bases and J by 0 bases, 9 bases remained unmatched. Germline CDR1 and CDR2: SGHRS and YFSETQ. There are 18 residues in the CDR3. CDR3 in DNA: TGCGCCAGCAGCTCCGGACTAGCGGCAGTGAGCTCCTACAATGAGCAGTTCTTC. Residues: CASSSGLAAVSSYNEQFF. Full variable domain (missing parts from reference TRBV5-1 and TRBJ2-1): KAGVTQTPRYLIKTRGQQVTLSCSPISGHRSVSWYQQTPGQGLQFLFEYFSETQRNKGNFPGRFSGRQFSNSRSEMNVSTLELGDSALYLCASSSGLAAVSSYNEQFFGPGTRLTVL.

The rearrangement joins TRBV6-6 to TRBJ2-7, with D unresolved. Trimming stripped 8 bases from V and 0 bases from J, with 8 bases between. CDR1 MNHNY and CDR2 SVGAGI come from the germline V gene (reference sequence). The CDR3 length is 12 residues. CDR3 protein: CASGLSSYEQYF. Written as DNA, the CDR3 is TGTGCCAGCGGGCTCAGCTCCTACGAGCAGTACTTC.

This rearrangement joins TRBV4-1 to TRBJ2-7; D perhaps matches TRBD1 (7 bases). The CDR3 sequence is 11 residues long. V was pared by 7 bases and J by 6 bases, with 10 bases between. The germline V gene has CDR1 MGHRA and CDR2 YSYEKL. CDR3 loop: CASTQGGEQYF. The CDR3 DNA sequence: TGCGCCAGCACCCAGGGGGGCGAGCAGTACTTC.

This clone was seen at least ten times. This rearrangement joins TRBV7-2 to TRBJ2-3; TRBD2 matches at 9 bases. Germline assignment: CDR1 SGHTA and CDR2 FQGNSA. The CDR3 is 17 amino acids. V shed 5 bases and J 4 bases; nucleotides not matched to a gene: 13. For the CDR3, the DNA is TGTGCCAGCAGCCCTAGGGGGTGGACTAGCGACTCAGATACGCAGTATTTT. Amino acids: CASSPRGWTSDSDTQYF.

This clone has only one observation. The J gene is TRBJ2-5, the V gene TRBV10-1; 9 bases line up with TRBD1. From germline, CDR1 is WNHNN and CDR2 SYGVQD (reference sequence). This CDR3 region has 14 residues. After removal of 6 bases from V and 3 bases from J, the junction contained 5 bases not matched to a gene. The chain's CDR3 is CASSPGTGKETQYF. The CDR3 coding sequence is TGCGCCAGCAGCCCCGGGACAGGGAAAGAGACCCAGTACTTC.

The V call is TRBV10-3, the J call TRBJ2-5, with a weak D call TRBD1 (6 bases). V lost 5 bases and J 2 bases, leaving 24 bases between the germline ends. This CDR3 is built from 18 residues. CDR1 and CDR2 (germline): ENHRY, SYGVKD. CDR3 sequence: CAISLLADVGTKQETQYF. DNA for the CDR3: TGTGCCATCAGTCTTTTGGCTGATGTGGGGACAAAACAAGAGACCCAGTACTTC.

This rearrangement joins TRBV18 to TRBJ1-5; TRBD1 might be the D (5 bases). V was trimmed by 3 bases and J by 2 bases, leaving 8 bases between them. The CDR3 is 14 amino acids. Germline CDR1 reads KGHSH; CDR2 reads LQKENI. The CDR3, as DNA: TGTGCCAGCTCACCGACAGATCGCAATCAGCCCCAGCATTTT. Protein product: CASSPTDRNQPQHF.

A single count supports this clone. The V gene is TRBV21-1, the J gene TRBJ2-1; the table names TRBD2, a call not compared with the DNA. TRBV21-1 represents a pseudogene. This CDR3 is 18 amino acids long. The CDR3 nucleotides read TGTGCCAGCAGCCTCCGCGGGCTAGCGGGATCCCCCTACAATGAGCAGTTCTTC. It is translated as CASSLRGLAGSPYNEQFF.

The chain has TRBV6-5 and TRBJ1-2; perhaps TRBD1 as D (5 bases). CDR3 length equals 15 residues. CDR1 is MNHEY, CDR2 SVGAGI, per germline. The V end lost 10 bases, the J end lost 3 bases, and 21 bases lay between the germline ends. CDR3 in amino acids: CAIQPAGRGYYGYTF. Written as DNA, the CDR3 is TGTGCCATTCAGCCCGCGGGGAGGGGATACTATGGCTACACCTTC.

V gene TRBV11-3 combines with J gene TRBJ2-2; 8 bases align to TRBD2. Per germline, CDR1 SGHNT and CDR2 YENEEA. The CDR3 covers 15 residues. V trimming: 8 bases; J trimming: 5 bases; junction bases outside the gene matches: 10. Written as DNA, the CDR3 is TGTGCCAGCGCCCGGGGGTCTAGCGGGACCGGGGAGCTGTTTTTT. It translates to CASARGSSGTGELFF.

The chain combines TRBV5-1 with TRBJ1-2; TRBD1 matches at 9 bases. CDR1 and CDR2 (germline): SGHRS, YFSETQ. CDR3 length equals 16 residues. V dropped 4 bases and J dropped 7; count of bases not matched to a gene: 14. CDR3 DNA sequence: TGCGCCAGCAGCCCGGGTCTACAGGGGGCAGCGGGTGGCTACACCTTC. Translating it yields CASSPGLQGAAGGYTF.

The rearrangement links TRBV19 to TRBJ2-7; D remains ambiguous. Germline V gene data show CDR1 as LNHDA and CDR2 as SQIVND (reference sequence). This CDR3 is built from 13 residues. V lost 5 bases, J lost 5 bases, and 13 bases lay in between. This chain's CDR3 is CASSPTRSHEQYF. Written as DNA, the CDR3 is TGTGCCAGTAGTCCCACAAGATCCCACGAGCAGTACTTC.